The next 14 T cell receptor beta chains were all read from a single sample in a study of identical twins. MiXCR, run by TCRdb on the 5' RACE reads, gives a single entry per CDR3 protein. The table includes a few hundred thousand distinct CDR3 sequences, less than 20% detected once. The sample comprised naive T cells sorted from blood. The receptors shown here come from a man aged 45-65 years in good health.

The chain links TRBV20-1 to TRBJ1-5, with D tentatively TRBD1 (6 bases). The CDR3 runs 15 residues. Germline V gene data show CDR1 as DFQATT and CDR2 as SNEGSKA (reference sequence). V shed 3 bases and J shed 6 bases, with 18 bases lying between them. The CDR3 DNA follows: TGCAGTGCTAGGGTGGGAACAGGGAACGGTCAGCCCCAGCATTTT. As protein: CSARVGTGNGQPQHF.

This clonotype was seen ten or more times. V is TRBV25-1 and J is TRBJ1-2, with D tentatively TRBD1 (6 bases). Germline lookup yields CDR1 MGHDK and CDR2 SYGVNS. The germline V and J ends were trimmed by 2 bases and 12 bases, with 13 bases remaining between them. This CDR3 is 12 amino acids long. CDR3 in DNA: TGTGCCAGCAGTGAAGGAGGCTGGGGGCACACCTTC. Amino acids: CASSEGGWGHTF.

The V gene is TRBV18, the J gene TRBJ2-5, with D unclear. V was clipped by 2 bases and J by 5 bases, with 15 bases between them. The CDR3 is 15 amino acids. The V gene's germline CDR1 is KGHSH and CDR2 LQKENI. The DNA of the CDR3 is TGTGCCAGCTCACCAGGTGCAGGAGTTGGTGAGACCCAGTACTTC. It is translated as CASSPGAGVGETQYF.

This clonotype has only a few counts. The chain couples TRBV10-3 to TRBJ1-2, with unresolved D. Trimming shortened V by 0 bases and J by 2 bases, and 13 bases separated the two germline ends. Germline CDR1 and CDR2: ENHRY and SYGVKD. The CDR3 has 16 residues. The CDR3 region has the DNA TGTGCCATCAGTGAGTCGGTGAGACTCATGAACTATGGCTACACCTTC. Translation: CAISESVRLMNYGYTF.

About this clonotype itself: This may be a read error: a much more frequent sequence differs by one nucleotide. V usage is TRBV20-1 and J usage is TRBJ2-1, with TRBD1 matching 7 bases. The germline CDR1 and CDR2 sequences are DFQATT and SNEGSKA (reference sequence). The CDR3 covers 12 residues. The CDR3: CSARRTGNKQFF. CDR3 nucleotide sequence: TGCAGTGCTCGCCGGACAGGCAATAAGCAGTTCTTC.

In its sample, this clonotype was seen many times. This chain connects TRBV6-2 or TRBV6-3 to TRBJ1-1; D is unclear. With 2 bases removed from V and 3 bases from J, the gap between germline ends came to 4 bases. This CDR3 is built from 12 residues. Germline-derived CDR1 and CDR2 are MNHEY and SVGEGT. The CDR3 DNA reads as TGTGCCAGCAGTTACGGACACACTGAAGCTTTCTTT. As protein: CASSYGHTEAFF.

The chain has TRBV3-1 and TRBJ2-1, with 7 bases aligning to TRBD2. The CDR3 has 13 residues. Looked up from germline, CDR1 is LGHDT and CDR2 is YNNKEL (reference sequence). V gave up 2 bases and J gave up 8 bases; unmatched junction bases: 3. The CDR3 DNA follows: TGTGCCAGCAGCCAACGGGGGGTGGATGAGCAGTTCTTC. Residues: CASSQRGVDEQFF.

This chain links TRBV7-9 with TRBJ1-5, with D maybe TRBD1 (5 bases). The CDR3 runs 12 residues. Trimming pared 8 bases from V and 6 bases from J, leaving 11 bases between. Germline V gene lookup returns CDR1 SEHNR and CDR2 FQNEAQ (reference sequence). For the CDR3, the DNA is TGTGCCAGCTCGGGTGGGGCTCAGCCCCAGCATTTT. Translating gives CASSGGAQPQHF.

This clonotype showed up just a few times. The rearrangement joins TRBV7-2 to TRBJ2-7; D is uncertain. V dropped 0 bases and J dropped 2 bases, with 11 bases sitting between them. Germline V lookup: CDR1 SGHTA, CDR2 FQGNSA. This CDR3 comprises 15 residues. CDR3 nucleotides: TGTGCCAGCAGCTTAGCAGGCCGCTATCCCTACGAGCAGTACTTC. Encoded protein: CASSLAGRYPYEQYF.

This clonotype was seen repeatedly, ten times or more. This rearrangement joins TRBV5-6 to TRBJ2-2; 7 nucleotides align to TRBD2. The V gene's germline CDR1 is SGHDT and CDR2 YYEEEE. V shed 4 bases, J shed 3 bases, and the junction held 9 bases outside the gene matches. This CDR3 has 16 residues. CDR3 sequence reads: CASSPISGTDTGELFF. The CDR3 DNA is TGTGCCAGCAGCCCAATCAGCGGGACCGACACCGGGGAGCTGTTTTTT.

In this sample, this clonotype turned up many times. The V and J genes are TRBV20-1 and TRBJ1-2; 10 bases line up with TRBD1. Germline V CDR1 and CDR2: DFQATT, SNEGSKA (reference sequence). V lost 0 bases to trimming and J lost 6 bases; unmatched junction nucleotides: 4. The length of the CDR3 is 14 residues. The CDR3 is CSARDTTGGDGYTF. CDR3 coding DNA: TGCAGTGCTAGAGATACGACAGGGGGCGATGGCTACACCTTC.

The J gene is TRBJ1-2, the V gene TRBV12-3 or TRBV12-4, with 11 bases that match TRBD1. The CDR3 consists of 13 residues. Trimming took 3 bases from V and 14 from J; bases not matched to a gene: 8. CDR3: CASSFSGTGGKTF. The CDR3 coding sequence is TGTGCCAGCAGTTTCTCCGGGACAGGGGGGAAGACCTTC.

This clonotype was counted at least ten times. The chain joins TRBV7-9 to TRBJ2-1; D uncertain. This CDR3 is built from 11 residues. Germline assignment: CDR1 SEHNR and CDR2 FQNEAQ (reference sequence). V was cut by 8 bases and J by 9 bases, with 11 bases left in between. DNA of the CDR3: TGTGCCAGCGAGCCTGTCGGTGAGCAGTTCTTC. This encodes CASEPVGEQFF.

This clonotype turned up a few times. The chain couples TRBV4-2 to TRBJ2-5; D is undetermined. Per the germline V gene, CDR1 is LGHNA and CDR2 is YNFKEQ. V gave up 0 bases and J gave up 4 bases, with 12 bases separating them. The length of the CDR3 is 15 residues. This CDR3 reads CASSQDRDERETQYF. CDR3 DNA sequence: TGTGCCAGCAGCCAAGATCGCGACGAAAGAGAGACCCAGTACTTC.